This T cell receptor beta chain was obtained from a study of blood T cells in healthy people across ages. Germline CDR1 and CDR2: ENHRY and SYGVKD. V shed 5 bases, J shed 5 bases, and the junction held 8 bases outside the gene matches. The CDR3 spans 15 residues. Primed by a sample-barcoded 5' primer and a J-beta primer mix, a second PCR proceeded for 7 to 11 cycles. Using its own MiXCR run on the 5' RACE reads, TCRdb lists one record per CDR3 protein. The data contain hundreds of thousands of distinct CDR3 sequences, around 25% of them singletons. These same records also appear under a second study, on T cells of mothers and their children.

The sequenced sample was blood. The chain uses TRBV10-3 and TRBJ1-1; the match to TRBD1 covers 10 bases. The clonotype was recovered from a boy between 10 and 17 years old in good health. The CDR3 loop reads CAISPWTGGRTEAFF. As DNA, the CDR3 is TGTGCCATCAGTCCCTGGACAGGGGGAAGGACTGAAGCTTTCTTT.